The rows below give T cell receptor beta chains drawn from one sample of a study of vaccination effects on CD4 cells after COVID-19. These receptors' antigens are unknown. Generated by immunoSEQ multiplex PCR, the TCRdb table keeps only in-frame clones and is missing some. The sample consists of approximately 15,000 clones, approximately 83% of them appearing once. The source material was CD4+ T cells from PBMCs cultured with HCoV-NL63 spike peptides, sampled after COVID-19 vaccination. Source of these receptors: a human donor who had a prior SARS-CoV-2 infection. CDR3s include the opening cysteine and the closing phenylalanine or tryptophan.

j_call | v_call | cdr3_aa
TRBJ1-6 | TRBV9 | CASGARLGDGSPLHF
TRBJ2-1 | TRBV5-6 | CASSSSLAGVQNEQFF
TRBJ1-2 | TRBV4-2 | CASSQDTRQYGYTF
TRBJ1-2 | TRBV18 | CASHNDPVGGYTF
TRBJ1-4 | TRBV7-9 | CASSSQGAEEKLFF
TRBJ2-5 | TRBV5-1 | CASSLDYRGETQYF
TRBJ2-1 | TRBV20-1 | CSASRGGLANNEQFF
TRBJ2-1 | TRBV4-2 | CASSQVLADSNEQFF
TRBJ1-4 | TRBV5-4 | CASSSQDSNEKLFF
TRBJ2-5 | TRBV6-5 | CASSSSDPETQYF
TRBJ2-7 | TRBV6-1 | CASSETPRSPFIASGKAYEQYF
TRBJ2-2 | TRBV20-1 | CSASHPYSDTGELFF
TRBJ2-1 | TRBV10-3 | CAISETRLAGNEQFF
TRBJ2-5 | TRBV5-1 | CASSHSKETQYF
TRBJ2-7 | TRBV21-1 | CASSPRGVLAGAPFSYEQYF
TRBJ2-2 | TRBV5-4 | CASSLAGVIGELFF
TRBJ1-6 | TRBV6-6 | CASSQTGYGLHF
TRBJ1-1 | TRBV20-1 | CSASPHLNTEAFF
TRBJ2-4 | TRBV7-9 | CASSLGFGRGTQNIQYF
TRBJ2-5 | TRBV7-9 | CASTPTAAETQYF
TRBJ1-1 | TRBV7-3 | CASSSDTDTEAFF
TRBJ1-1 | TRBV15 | CATSRVGTEAFF
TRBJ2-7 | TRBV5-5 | CASSFDLYEQYF
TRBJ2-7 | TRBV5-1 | CASSLSVGTSGGYEQYF
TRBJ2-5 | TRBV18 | CASSPPTGGKETQYF
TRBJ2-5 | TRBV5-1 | CASSLGLFIETQYF
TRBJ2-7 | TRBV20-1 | CSVPGFNEQYF
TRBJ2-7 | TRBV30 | CAWSVGMGYEQYF
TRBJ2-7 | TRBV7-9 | CASSSTGPSQQYF
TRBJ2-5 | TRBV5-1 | CASRTSGSYQETQYF
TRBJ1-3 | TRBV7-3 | CASSSEGAGNTIYF
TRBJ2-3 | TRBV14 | CASSHFSGRDLYNTDTQYF
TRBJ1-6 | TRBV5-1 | CASSLAGQGASPLHF
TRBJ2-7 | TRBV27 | CASSLETSGSHEQYF
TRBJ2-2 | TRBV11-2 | CASSQRQGDAGELFF
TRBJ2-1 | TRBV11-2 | CASSFQAGGPTGQFF
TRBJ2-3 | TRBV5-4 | CASSSYSGTSGRKYF
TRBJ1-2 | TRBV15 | CATSRDRETAGTYGYTF
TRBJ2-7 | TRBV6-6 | CASCLNRGAGDPNEQYF
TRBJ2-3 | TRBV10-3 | CAISESGADTQYF
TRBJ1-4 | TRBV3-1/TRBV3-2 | CASSSRRSTGSYEKLFF
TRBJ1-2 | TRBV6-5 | CASSSNGRNGYGYTF
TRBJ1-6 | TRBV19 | CASSFSSYNSPLHF
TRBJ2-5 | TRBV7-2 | CASSLGRGGEQETQYF
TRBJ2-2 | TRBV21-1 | CASSIAVHGVENTGELFF
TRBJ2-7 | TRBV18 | CASSPGTGAYEQYF
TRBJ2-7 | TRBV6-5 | CASRPGTGSYEQYF
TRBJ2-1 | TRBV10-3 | CATSWVGGGAYNEQFF
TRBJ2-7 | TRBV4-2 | CASSQVGSYEQYF
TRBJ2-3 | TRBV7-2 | CASSLGTGTDTQYF
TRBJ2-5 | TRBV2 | CASSNRKPYQETQYF
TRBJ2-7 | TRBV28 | CASSYYSYEQYF
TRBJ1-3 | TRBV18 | CASSREITGSPGNTIYF